The 9 T cell receptor beta chains presented below share a single source sample, sequenced in a study of T cell responses to AZD1222 COVID-19 vaccine. Sequencing used immunoSEQ multiplex PCR; TCRdb keeps in-frame clones, though not all of them. The sample has around 110,000 clones; roughly 88% are singletons. The specimen comprised peripheral blood, sampled on day 0 of MenACWY control vaccination. The origin of the receptors is an adult in good health.

In this sample, this clone turned up a few times. The J gene is TRBJ2-1, the V gene TRBV5-4; TRBD1 aligns across 10 bases. Germline V gene sequence: CDR1 SGHNT, CDR2 YYREEE (reference sequence). The length of the CDR3 is 15 residues. With 4 bases clipped from V and 4 bases from J, the junction kept 5 bases outside the gene matches. CDR3 bases: TGTGCCAGCAGCCCCCGGGACAGGGGTTACAATGAGCAGTTCTTC. Translation: CASSPRDRGYNEQFF.

The chain carries TRBV27 and TRBJ2-1; 7 positions match TRBD1. CDR1 is MNHEY and CDR2 is SMNVEV in the germline V gene (reference sequence). There are 14 residues in the CDR3. The ends lost 7 bases at V and 0 bases at J; junction bases unmatched: 3. This chain's CDR3 is CASTSGGSYNEQFF. The CDR3 DNA sequence: TGTGCCAGCACCTCAGGGGGCTCCTACAATGAGCAGTTCTTC.

The chain carries TRBV2 and TRBJ2-7, with D unresolved. V was cut by 2 bases and J by 3 bases, with 5 bases left in between. The V gene's germline CDR1 is SNHLY and CDR2 FYNNEI. This CDR3 contains 12 residues. The CDR3 region has the DNA TGTGCCAGCAGTGAACTGGGCTACGAGCAGTACTTC. It is translated as CASSELGYEQYF.

J is TRBJ2-1 and V is TRBV5-4, with TRBD2 as a possible D gene (6 bases). Germline values: CDR1 SGHNT, CDR2 YYREEE (reference sequence). V was cut by 4 bases and J by 9 bases, with 11 bases left in between. The CDR3 is 12 amino acids. CDR3 amino acids: CASSLGGPEQFF. The CDR3 coding sequence is TGTGCCAGCAGCCTTGGAGGGCCTGAGCAGTTCTTC.

The chain joins TRBV20-1 to TRBJ1-1, with D unresolved. Germline CDR1 DFQATT, CDR2 SNEGSKA (reference sequence). This CDR3 spans 11 amino acids. V gave up 5 bases and J gave up 7 bases, with 11 bases separating them. CDR3: CSAARVGEAFF. CDR3 coding DNA: TGCAGTGCTGCCCGGGTGGGTGAAGCTTTCTTT.

J is TRBJ2-1 and V is TRBV28, with TRBD1 identical over 10 bases. The CDR3 is 14 amino acids. Germline-derived CDR1 and CDR2 are MDHEN and SYDVKM. The J segment lost 8 bases and the V segment lost 3 bases, leaving 4 bases of the junction unmatched. For the CDR3, the DNA is TGTGCCAGCAGTTTTTTGACAGGGGGCCATGAGCAGTTCTTC. This gives the protein CASSFLTGGHEQFF.

For this clone: A junction end diverges from the germline sequence, so it may reflect a read error. This sequence joins TRBV6-2 or TRBV6-3 and TRBJ2-5; D is unresolved. The CDR3 loop spans 12 amino acids. Germline lookup yields CDR1 MNHEY and CDR2 SVGEGT. Written as DNA, the CDR3 is TGTGCCAGCAGCTACTCAGGTTGGGCCCAGTACTTC. The encoded protein is CASSYSGWAQYF.

The V gene is TRBV28, the J gene TRBJ1-2; D perhaps matches TRBD1 (6 bases). This CDR3 region has 13 residues. CDR1 is MDHEN and CDR2 is SYDVKM in the germline V gene. V shed 3 bases and J shed 3 bases, with 8 bases lying between them. DNA for the CDR3: TGTGCCAGCAGTTTTAACAGGGACTATGGCTACACCTTC. Residues: CASSFNRDYGYTF.

This chain links TRBV5-1 with TRBJ2-3, with a tentative D call TRBD1 (6 bases). Trimming left V 0 bases short and J 0 bases short, with 11 bases between. CDR1 and CDR2 (germline): SGHRS, YFSETQ. The CDR3 has 16 residues. The CDR3 DNA follows: TGCGCCAGCAGCTTGGCCCGGACAGCTAGCACAGATACGCAGTATTTT. As protein: CASSLARTASTDTQYF.